One T cell receptor (beta chain) is described in this entry. Its specific antigen is unknown. No per-base quality is available; no much larger clone lies one base away. From cysteine to phenylalanine, the CDR3 is 14 amino acids long. The entry retains the CDR3 DNA only, 42 bases that are in frame from base 1. The V end loses 5 bases and the J end loses 3 bases, and a stretch of 13 bases separates them. CDR1 and CDR2 are read off the germline V gene as MNHEY and SVGAGI. This entry belongs to a study of blood T cell repertoires in COVID-19 (dated by TCRdb to 2020 to 2022). Looking at the study overall: The collaborator samples originated in the United States, Italy and Spain and spanned the acute and convalescent phases of COVID-19. The material from the prospective study consisted of cDNA or gDNA derived from T cells, B-cell-depleted T cells, or PBMCs. Deeply sampled blood TCRbeta repertoires from subjects exposed to, actively infected with, or recovered from COVID-19 were included in the dataset. The repertoires were released in a freely available public database meant as a resource for research on the immune response to SARS-CoV-2. The samples were drawn from two sources: the first 160 participants of the ongoing ImmuneRACE study, and fewer than 1,500 subjects contributed by 6 global collaborators. A de-identified subject ID, COVID-19 status, age in years and sex were almost always included in the sample metadata. Where available, HLA class I and class II types were taken from metadata supplied by the sample provider and were not determined by assay-based typing.

At one collaborating source in Seattle, patients were enrolled during active infection and were followed longitudinally through the course of disease. The collaborating institutions used their own protocols to collect whole blood in K2EDTA tubes. For TCRbeta analysis, collaborator samples were shipped as frozen whole blood, as isolated PBMCs, or as DNA extracted from either sample type. The immunoSEQ Assay, a bias-controlled multiplex PCR, was used to amplify TCRbeta CDR3 regions from genomic DNA. Concerning the study's data processing: The number of nucleated cells in each sample was estimated from the amplification of reference gene primers within the assay. To quantify the absolute abundance of each unique TCRbeta CDR3 rearrangement, sequence reads were collapsed and filtered. For each sample, productive Simpson clonality was calculated as the square root of Simpson's diversity index over productive rearrangements. This is the immuneACCESS table as TCRdb keeps it, with only in-frame sequences that have V and J called. A part of the clones is gone; compared with another copy, unresolved V genes explain less than half, and the rest is unexplained. The V and J calls and clone size come from that table; D and trimming were worked out from the DNA. Within this sample are under 350,000 clones, with 80% to 95% of them counted one time only. The leading ten clones occupy nearly 7% of the sample.

The research as a whole found: Clinical and demographic metadata were provided uncurated, with the amount varying by source and participant.

The V gene is TRBV6-5 and the J gene is TRBJ2-5; the D gene is not confidently resolved. This sequence was found in a woman aged 25 to 45 with COVID-19, enrolled during active disease. The sample consisted of peripheral blood. The CDR3 here reads CASSPTRLKETQYF. Read as DNA, the sequence is TGTGCCAGCAGTCCGACAAGATTAAAAGAGACCCAGTACTTC.